This T cell receptor (beta chain) comes out of a study of OX40 agonist ivuxolimab in advanced cancers. The study, taken as a whole, reports: On average, CD8+ T cells showed a greater number of expanded clones than CD4+.

Clones were read by immunoSEQ multiplex PCR, and TCRdb kept only the in-frame ones, dropping some. The sample contains over 65,000 clones, over 80% of which appear only once. Deletions cut 9 bases from V and 4 bases from J, with 12 bases between. The germline CDR1 and CDR2 sequences are LNHDA and SQIVND (reference sequence). The CDR3 is 13 amino acids. A remark on this clone: The antigen is undetermined.

The genes are TRBV19 and TRBJ1-4; D gene ambiguous. The material was CD4+ or CD8+ T cells sorted from blood, obtained in a trial of the OX40 agonist ivuxolimab. The receptor was derived from an adult with an advanced solid tumor such as melanoma, head and neck, liver or kidney cancer. CDR3 DNA: TGTGCCAGCCGAATCCGGGGTAATGAAAAACTGTTTTTT. Translating gives CASRIRGNEKLFF.